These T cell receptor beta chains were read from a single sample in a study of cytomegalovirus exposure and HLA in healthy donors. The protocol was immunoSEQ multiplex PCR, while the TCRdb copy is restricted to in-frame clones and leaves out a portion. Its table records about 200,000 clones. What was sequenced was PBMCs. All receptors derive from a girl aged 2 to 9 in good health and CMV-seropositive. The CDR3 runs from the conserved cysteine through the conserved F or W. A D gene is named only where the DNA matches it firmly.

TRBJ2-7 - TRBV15 TGTGCCACCAGCAGAGTCCCGGGACTCCTCTCCTACGAGCAGTACTTC CATSRVPGLLSYEQYF
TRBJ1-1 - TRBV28 TGTGCCAGCAGTCTGGGGCGCCAGAACACTGAAGCTTTCTTT CASSLGRQNTEAFF
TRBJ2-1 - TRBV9 TGTGCCAGCAGCGTCCTAGCACAGAGCTCCTACAATGAGCAGTTCTTC CASSVLAQSSYNEQFF
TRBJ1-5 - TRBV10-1 TGCGCCAGCGGGACACGGCCGGACAATCAGCCCCAGCATTTT CASGTRPDNQPQHF
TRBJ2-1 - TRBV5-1 TGCGCCAGCGGCTTGAATAGGGAGACTTACAATGAGCAGTTCTTC CASGLNRETYNEQFF
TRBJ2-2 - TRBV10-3 TGTGCCATCAGCACGGGAGCCACCGGGGAGCTGTTTTTT CAISTGATGELFF
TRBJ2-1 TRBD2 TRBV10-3 TGTGCCATCAGGTCCCGCGGGAGTCCCCACAATGAGCAGTTCTTC CAIRSRGSPHNEQFF
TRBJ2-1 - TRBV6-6 TGTGCCAGCAGTTATCCGGGTGGTGAGCAGTTCTTC CASSYPGGEQFF
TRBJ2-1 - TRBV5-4 TGTGCCAGCAGCTTTAGCGGCCCGCGGCGGAGAGATGAGCAGTTCTTC CASSFSGPRRRDEQFF
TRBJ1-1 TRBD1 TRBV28 TGTGCCACAGGGACAGGGGACCATCTATTGAACACTGAAGCTTTCTTT CATGTGDHLLNTEAFF
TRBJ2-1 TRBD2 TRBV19 TGTGCCAGTAGAATTCCGGGACTAGCGGGAGTTAGTGAGCAGTTCTTC CASRIPGLAGVSEQFF
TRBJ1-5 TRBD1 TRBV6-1 TGTGCCAGCAGTGCCCAGGGGGCTGGCAATCAGCCCCAGCATTTT CASSAQGAGNQPQHF
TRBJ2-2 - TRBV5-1 TGCGCCAGCAGCCCGCGACAGGCGAACACCGGGGAGCTGTTTTTT CASSPRQANTGELFF
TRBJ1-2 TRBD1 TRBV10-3 TGTGCCATCAGTGCCGGGACAGAGTACTATCGCTACACCTTC CAISAGTEYYRYTF
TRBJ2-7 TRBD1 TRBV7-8 TGTGCCAGCAGGCACAGGGGCCGATACGAGCAGTACTTC CASRHRGRYEQYF